What follows is one TCR beta chain and its context. Its antigen is undetermined. The data are from a study of shared clonotypes between healthy human individuals. Findings of the study overall: For sorted subsets, rarefaction showed incomplete sequencing despite large depth.

Adult donors, all healthy and HIV-negative, had no recent acute infections or vaccinations. Trimming shortened V by 7 bases and J by 1 base, and 16 bases separated the two germline ends. The CDR3 is 15 residues long. Germline V gene sequence: CDR1 MDHEN, CDR2 SYDVKM. Profiling relied on immunoSEQ multiplex PCR, and the TCRdb table lists in-frame clones only, not all of them. Of approximately 1,000,000 clones listed, 75% to 80% are singletons. Sequencing input: memory CD4+ T cells from PBMCs. As for subset: CD45RA-negative fraction. This clonotype originated in a man in his late teens or twenties in good health. Some clones in this sample may be carry-over from other donors' samples. This chain uses TRBV28 with TRBJ1-1; D uncertain. CDR3 nucleotides: TGTGCCAGCAACGAAATCGCCGGAGGGAACACTGAAGCTTTCTTT. Translation gives CASNEIAGGNTEAFF.